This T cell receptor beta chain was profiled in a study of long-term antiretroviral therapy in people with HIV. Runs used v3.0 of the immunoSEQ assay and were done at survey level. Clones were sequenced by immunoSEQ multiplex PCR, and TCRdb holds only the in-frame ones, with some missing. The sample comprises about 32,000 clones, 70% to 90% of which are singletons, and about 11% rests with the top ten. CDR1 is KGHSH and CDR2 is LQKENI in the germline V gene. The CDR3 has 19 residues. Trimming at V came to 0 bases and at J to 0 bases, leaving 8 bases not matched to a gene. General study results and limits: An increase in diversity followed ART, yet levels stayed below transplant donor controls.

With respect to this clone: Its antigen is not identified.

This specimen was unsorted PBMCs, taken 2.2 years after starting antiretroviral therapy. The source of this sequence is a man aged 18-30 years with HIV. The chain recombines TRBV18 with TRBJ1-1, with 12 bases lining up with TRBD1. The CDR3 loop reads CASSPPRGQGAGMNTEAFF. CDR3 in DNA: TGTGCCAGCTCACCACCGAGGGGACAGGGGGCAGGGATGAACACTGAAGCTTTCTTT.